Listed below are T cell receptor beta chains from one sample, sequenced in a study of T cell responses to AZD1222 COVID-19 vaccine. The method was immunoSEQ multiplex PCR; TCRdb's version includes in-frame clones alone and lacks a portion of them. The repertoire holds approximately 90,000 clones, with 80% to 90% as singletons. Specimen: peripheral blood, collected on day 0 of AZD1222 vaccination. Receptors were obtained from an adult in good health. Each CDR3 is given with its conserved first and last residue. D genes are given only for firm matches. Some rows mark clone size as missing; the rest say once, few, many or name a class of expanded clone.

>TRBV5-1|.|.|TRBJ2-6
TGCGCCAGCAGCTGGGACGGTCGGTCTGGGGCCAACGTCCTGACTTTC
CASSWDGRSGANVLTF
>TRBV5-8|.|.|TRBJ1-2
TGTGCCAGCAGCCGACAGTATGGCTACACCTTC
CASSRQYGYTF
>TRBV7-2|.|.|TRBJ1-1
TGTGCCAGCAGCCCGTATCAACCCACTGAAGCTTTCTTT
CASSPYQPTEAFF
>TRBV9|TRBD2|.|TRBJ2-3
TGTGCCAGCAGCGTACTAGCGGGAGTGGTAGATACGCAGTATTTT
CASSVLAGVVDTQYF
>TRBV28|.|.|TRBJ1-6
TGTGCCAGCAGTTTAACCGCCGGGGGTCCAGATAATTCACCCCTCCACTTT
CASSLTAGGPDNSPLHF
>TRBV12-3/TRBV12-4|.|.|TRBJ2-1
TGTGCCAGCAGGGGAGTTGACAATGAGCAGTTCTTC
CASRGVDNEQFF
>TRBV27|.|.|TRBJ2-3
TGTGCCAGCGGGTTCCCGTTTCAGACAGATACGCAGTATTTT
CASGFPFQTDTQYF
>TRBV6-5|.|.|TRBJ1-2
TGTGCCAGCAGTTTTAATGGCTACACCTTC
CASSFNGYTF
>TRBV9|.|few|TRBJ1-2
TGTGCCAGCAGCGAGGGGGGGCGCGGATCCAACTATGGCTACACCTTC
CASSEGGRGSNYGYTF
>TRBV11-2|.|.|TRBJ2-7
TGTGCCAGCAGCCCCGAGTGGGGAGCGATCTCCTACGAGCAGTACTTC
CASSPEWGAISYEQYF
>TRBV7-3|TRBD2|.|TRBJ2-1
TGTGCCAGCAGCTTTGGGACTAGCAGGAATGAGCAGTTCTTC
CASSFGTSRNEQFF
>TRBV5-6|TRBD2|many|TRBJ2-1
TGTGCCAGCAGCTTGGGGGCTAGCGGTCTATACAATGAGCAGTTCTTC
CASSLGASGLYNEQFF
>TRBV5-1|.|.|TRBJ1-6
TGCGCCAGCAGCTTGGGGGGCTCTTATAATTCACCCCTCCACTTT
CASSLGGSYNSPLHF
>TRBV19|.|.|TRBJ1-5
TGTGCCAGTAGTACAGGGGGCAATCAGCCCCAGCATTTT
CASSTGGNQPQHF
>TRBV6-6|TRBD1|.|TRBJ1-2
TGTGCCAGCAGTTACCTACAGGGGACCTATGGCTACACCTTC
CASSYLQGTYGYTF
>TRBV18|.|.|TRBJ1-1
TGTGCCAGCTCGAGGGACAACTACATGAACACTGAAGCTTTCTTT
CASSRDNYMNTEAFF